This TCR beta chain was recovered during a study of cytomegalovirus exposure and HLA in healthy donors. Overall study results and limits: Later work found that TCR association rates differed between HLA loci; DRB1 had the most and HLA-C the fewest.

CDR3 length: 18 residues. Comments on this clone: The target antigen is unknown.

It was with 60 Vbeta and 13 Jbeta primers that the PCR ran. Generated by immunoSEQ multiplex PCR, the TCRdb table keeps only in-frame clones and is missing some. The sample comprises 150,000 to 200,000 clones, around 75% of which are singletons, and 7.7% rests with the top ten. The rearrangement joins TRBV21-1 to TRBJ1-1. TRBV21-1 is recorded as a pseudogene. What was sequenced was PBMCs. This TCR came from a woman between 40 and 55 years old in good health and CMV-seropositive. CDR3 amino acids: CASSTTSGPKGAGFEAFF. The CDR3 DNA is TGTGCCAGCAGCACGACCTCCGGGCCAAAAGGCGCGGGGTTTGAAGCTTTCTTT.